The 22 T cell receptor beta chains reported below all come from one sample, sequenced in a study of T cells in Graves' hyperthyroidism and ophthalmopathy. It was RNA transcripts that yielded the amplified TCR beta CDR3 regions. First-round RT-PCR with HTBI primers amplified the TCR CDR3 region. TCRdb redid the calling of the multiplex PCR reads with MiXCR, one entry per CDR3 protein. Here the sample spans about 110,000 distinct CDR3 sequences, roughly 15% being singletons. Sequencing used blood. The origin of the receptors is a woman aged 45 to 65 with Graves' hyperthyroidism.

This clonotype came up many times. This chain links TRBV5-1 with TRBJ2-7; D possibly corresponds to TRBD2 (6 bases). The V gene's germline CDR1 is SGHRS and CDR2 YFSETQ. Between the trimmed V and J ends, which lost 4 bases and 7 bases, there was a span of 24 bases. The CDR3 contains 16 residues. The CDR3 nucleotides read TGCGCCAGCAGCCCCCTAAGGGACGGGAGAAGTGAAGAGCAGTACTTC. It yields the protein CASSPLRDGRSEEQYF.

Many counts were recorded for this clonotype. The chain combines TRBV7-3 with TRBJ2-1; no clear D gene. Germline V lookup: CDR1 SGHTA, CDR2 FQGTGA. Between the trimmed V and J ends, which lost 2 bases and 5 bases, there was a span of 7 bases. CDR3 size: 13 residues. CDR3 DNA sequence: TGTGCCAGCAGCTTAGGGCTAAACAATGAGCAGTTCTTC. This codes for CASSLGLNNEQFF.

This sequence joins TRBV6-5 and TRBJ1-1, with D perhaps matching TRBD1 (6 bases). Deletions cut 5 bases from V and 1 base from J, with 17 bases between. Germline V gene data show CDR1 as MNHEY and CDR2 as SVGAGI. This CDR3 has 16 residues. The CDR3 bases are TGTGCCAGCAGTAACCGGACAGTGAAGGGGAACACTGAAGCTTTCTTT. Residues: CASSNRTVKGNTEAFF.

The rearrangement links TRBV7-2 to TRBJ2-5; maybe TRBD1 (6 bases). Trimming cost V 5 bases and J 3 bases, with 13 bases left between them. The CDR3 runs to 14 residues. Germline values: CDR1 SGHTA, CDR2 FQGNSA. The CDR3 DNA reads TGTGCCAGCAGCGGGGGACATCTCAAAGAGACCCAGTACTTC. Its translation: CASSGGHLKETQYF.

This clonotype was seen many times. The chain carries TRBV11-2 and TRBJ2-1; 9 bases match TRBD2. The CDR3 is 15 amino acids. From germline, CDR1 is SGHAT and CDR2 FQNNGV. V trimming: 10 bases; J trimming: 2 bases; junction bases outside the gene matches: 9. The CDR3 spells CAITGAGGPYNEQFF. The CDR3 DNA sequence: TGTGCCATCACGGGGGCGGGAGGGCCCTACAATGAGCAGTTCTTC.

This clonotype has a count of ten or more. The chain couples TRBV5-1 to TRBJ2-2; tentatively, D is TRBD1 or TRBD2 (6 bases each). Deletions cut 1 base from V and 2 bases from J, with 9 bases between. From germline, CDR1 is SGHRS and CDR2 YFSETQ. This CDR3 comprises 15 residues. DNA for the CDR3: TGCGCCAGCAGCTTGAACGGGGGCAACACCGGGGAGCTGTTTTTT. Translating gives CASSLNGGNTGELFF.

This clonotype was seen repeatedly, ten times or more. The V call is TRBV3-1, the J call TRBJ2-1, with 13 nucleotides matching TRBD2. The germline CDR1 and CDR2 sequences are LGHDT and YNNKEL (reference sequence). The CDR3 has 16 amino acids. V lost 1 base to trimming and J lost 4 bases; unmatched junction nucleotides: 1. CDR3 DNA: TGTGCCAGCAGCCAAGCGGGACTAGCGGGGTACAATGAGCAGTTCTTC. Residues: CASSQAGLAGYNEQFF.

This clonotype was picked up many times. This chain uses TRBV27 with TRBJ1-1; possible D gene TRBD1, 5 bases. The CDR3 is 14 amino acids. Germline CDR1 reads MNHEY; CDR2 reads SMNVEV (reference sequence). V dropped 6 bases and J dropped 0 bases, with 11 bases sitting between them. The CDR3 region is CASRRDRMNTEAFF. CDR3 in DNA: TGTGCCAGCAGACGCGACAGAATGAACACTGAAGCTTTCTTT.

There are many counts of this clonotype. J is TRBJ1-1 and V is TRBV5-1, with D perhaps matching TRBD1 (5 bases). Germline CDR1 SGHRS, CDR2 YFSETQ. The V and J ends lost 3 bases and 1 base respectively, with 7 bases between them. The CDR3 consists of 13 residues. The DNA of the CDR3 is TGCGCCAGCAGCTGGGGGGGGAACACTGAAGCTTTCTTT. Translated, it gives CASSWGGNTEAFF. The full variable domain, rest sourced from reference TRBV5-1 and TRBJ1-1, is KAGVTQTPRYLIKTRGQQVTLSCSPISGHRSVSWYQQTPGQGLQFLFEYFSETQRNKGNFPGRFSGRQFSNSRSEMNVSTLELGDSALYLCASSWGGNTEAFFGQGTRLTVV.

The V and J genes are TRBV5-1 and TRBJ2-7; a weak D match, TRBD2 (6 bases). This CDR3 has 13 amino acids. The ends were cut back, 2 bases at V and 1 base at J, with 7 bases in the middle. Germline CDR1 reads SGHRS; CDR2 reads YFSETQ. The CDR3 is CASSFAGSYEQYF. CDR3 nucleotide sequence: TGCGCCAGCAGCTTTGCGGGGTCCTACGAGCAGTACTTC.

This clonotype was seen at least ten times. The chain recombines TRBV5-1 with TRBJ2-7; D is unclear. V lost 0 bases and J 3 bases, leaving 7 bases between the germline ends. The CDR3 extends over 13 amino acids. Germline CDR1 reads SGHRS; CDR2 reads YFSETQ. The CDR3 loop is CASSLAASYEQYF. CDR3 sequence (DNA): TGCGCCAGCAGCTTGGCGGCTAGCTACGAGCAGTACTTC.

This clonotype has ten or more counts. V and J are TRBV12-3 or TRBV12-4 and TRBJ2-7; no definite D call. The CDR3 runs to 12 residues. V lost 8 bases and J lost 5, with 13 bases in between. The CDR3: CASGSGPHEQYF. CDR3 DNA sequence: TGTGCCAGCGGTTCGGGTCCCCACGAGCAGTACTTC.

This clonotype appeared many times. The chain carries TRBV11-2 and TRBJ2-3; D possibly corresponds to TRBD2 (5 bases). The CDR3 is 14 amino acids. V was pared by 5 bases and J by 2 bases, with 11 bases between. Germline lookup yields CDR1 SGHAT and CDR2 FQNNGV. The CDR3 here is CASSQSGSTDTQYF. The CDR3 DNA sequence: TGTGCCAGCAGCCAGAGCGGTTCCACAGATACGCAGTATTTT. The variable domain in full, with the rest retrieved from reference TRBV11-2 and TRBJ2-3, is EAGVAQSPRYKIIEKRQSVAFWCNPISGHATLYWYQQILGQGPKLLIQFQNNGVVDDSQLPKDRFSAERLKGVDSTLKIQPAKLEDSAVYLCASSQSGSTDTQYFGPGTRLTVL.

The rearrangement links TRBV5-1 to TRBJ2-7, with TRBD2 identical over 7 bases. Germline CDR1 SGHRS, CDR2 YFSETQ. V was pared by 4 bases and J by 4 bases, with 11 bases of the junction left unmatched. This CDR3 spans 15 amino acids. CDR3 bases: TGCGCCAGCAGCCGCTCCGGGCTAGCGGTTTACGAGCAGTACTTC. This codes for CASSRSGLAVYEQYF.

This clonotype has ten or more counts. The chain uses TRBV12-3 or TRBV12-4 and TRBJ2-6; D uncertain. The CDR3 runs 15 residues. Between the trimmed V and J ends, which lost 2 bases and 0 bases, there was a span of 5 bases. The CDR3 spells CASSLPGSGANVLTF. The CDR3 DNA reads as TGTGCCAGCAGTTTACCGGGCTCTGGGGCCAACGTCCTGACTTTC.

At least ten counts were recorded for this clonotype. The chain recombines TRBV28 with TRBJ2-7; D unclear. The CDR3 runs 13 residues. From germline, CDR1 is MDHEN and CDR2 SYDVKM. Trimming left V 5 bases short and J 6 bases short, with 14 bases between. CDR3 DNA: TGTGCCAGCAGTACGACGGAAGTAGGCGAGCAGTACTTC. It specifies CASSTTEVGEQYF.

At least ten counts were recorded for this clonotype. This sequence joins TRBV3-1 and TRBJ2-5, with 9 bases lining up with TRBD2. V lost 2 bases, J lost 0 bases, and 7 bases stayed unmatched. Per the germline V gene, CDR1 is LGHDT and CDR2 is YNNKEL (reference sequence). This CDR3 spans 17 amino acids. CDR3 region: CASSQPTSGLYQETQYF. The CDR3 bases are TGTGCCAGCAGCCAACCCACTAGCGGGTTATACCAAGAGACCCAGTACTTC.

This clonotype occurred many times. This rearrangement joins TRBV12-3 or TRBV12-4 to TRBJ1-1; 12 positions agree with TRBD1. The CDR3 spans 15 residues. Trimming at V came to 5 bases and at J to 2 bases, leaving 3 bases not matched to a gene. CDR3 coding DNA: TGTGCCAGCAGTGTCGGGACAGGGGGCAACACTGAAGCTTTCTTT. Translation: CASSVGTGGNTEAFF.

This clonotype appeared many times. This rearrangement joins TRBV2 to TRBJ1-1; TRBD1 is a possible D gene (5 bases). CDR3 length: 13 residues. The V gene's germline CDR1 is SNHLY and CDR2 FYNNEI. Trimming left V 7 bases short and J 1 base short, with 10 bases between. CDR3 protein: CASKGTANTEAFF. DNA of the CDR3: TGTGCCAGCAAGGGGACTGCGAACACTGAAGCTTTCTTT.

This clonotype was seen repeatedly, ten times or more. The chain is built from TRBV10-3 and TRBJ1-1, with D perhaps TRBD1 (5 bases). Germline CDR1 and CDR2: ENHRY and SYGVKD. The CDR3 is 16 amino acids. The V gene lost 8 bases and the J gene lost 2 bases, with 21 bases spanning the gap. The CDR3 sequence: CAIGTGGGFGNTEAFF. The DNA for the CDR3 is TGTGCCATCGGGACGGGGGGGGGATTTGGAAACACTGAAGCTTTCTTT.

This clonotype was picked up a small number of times. The chain carries TRBV12-3 or TRBV12-4 and TRBJ1-2; D remains ambiguous. The CDR3 totals 15 residues. V was shortened by 0 bases and J by 8 bases, with 16 bases between the two germline ends. Here the CDR3 reads CASSLALRGENGYTF. CDR3 nucleotide sequence: TGTGCCAGCAGTTTAGCGCTGCGGGGTGAGAACGGCTACACCTTC.

There are many counts of this clonotype. The genes are TRBV5-1 and TRBJ1-4; 7 nucleotides align to TRBD1. The V gene's germline CDR1 is SGHRS and CDR2 YFSETQ. This CDR3 has 16 residues. The trim removed 1 base at V and 8 bases at J, leaving 11 bases unmatched. The DNA of the CDR3 is TGCGCCAGCAGCTTGTCACAGGGGCCAAAAGAGGAAAAACTGTTTTTT. Translated, it gives CASSLSQGPKEEKLFF.